One sample yielded the 5 T cell receptor beta chains listed below, sequenced in a study of cytomegalovirus exposure and HLA in healthy donors. This PCR relied on a set of 60 Vbeta primers and 13 Jbeta primers. The repertoire was sequenced with immunoSEQ multiplex PCR; TCRdb's copy has only in-frame clones and lacks some. The data show over 100,000 clones, with around 63% seen just once and about a tenth held by the top ten. The material sequenced was PBMCs. Receptors originate from a man aged 35 to 55 in good health and CMV-seropositive.

The chain recombines TRBV28 with TRBJ1-3; D might be TRBD1 (5 bases). The V and J ends lost 2 bases and 0 bases respectively, with 8 bases between them. Germline V CDR1 and CDR2: MDHEN, SYDVKM. CDR3 length equals 15 residues. CDR3 DNA: TGTGCCAGCAGTTTAGGGGGGTACTCTGGAAACACCATATATTTT. Protein sequence: CASSLGGYSGNTIYF.

The chain couples TRBV28 to TRBJ2-1, with 9 bases fitting TRBD2. From germline, CDR1 is MDHEN and CDR2 SYDVKM. This CDR3 has 15 residues. J gave up 15 bases and V 1 base, and 13 bases lay outside the gene matches. The CDR3 nucleotides read TGTGCCAGCAGTTTATCACAGCGGGGGGAGGTTTGGGTGTTCTTC. It encodes CASSLSQRGEVWVFF.

This clone was picked up a small number of times. V gene TRBV28 combines with J gene TRBJ2-3, with TRBD1 matching over 7 bases. The CDR3 consists of 15 residues. After removal of 3 bases from V and 1 base from J, the junction contained 4 bases not matched to a gene. Germline-derived CDR1 and CDR2 are MDHEN and SYDVKM. The CDR3 loop reads CASSLRQGGTDTQYF. CDR3 nucleotide sequence: TGTGCCAGCAGTTTGCGGCAGGGGGGCACAGATACGCAGTATTTT.

This chain joins TRBV5-4 and TRBJ2-1; 11 bases are shared with TRBD2. The CDR3 sequence is 16 residues long. Trimming took 4 bases from V and 0 from J; bases not matched to a gene: 3. CDR1 and CDR2 (germline): SGHNT, YYREEE (reference sequence). The CDR3 loop is CASSLSGGASYNEQFF. The CDR3 DNA is TGTGCCAGCAGCCTTAGCGGGGGGGCCTCCTACAATGAGCAGTTCTTC.

The CDR3 loop is CASSNQGGGELFF. CDR3 nucleotides: TGTGCCAGTAGTAACCAGGGTGGCGGGGAGCTGTTTTTT. This chain uses TRBV19 with TRBJ2-2; D possibly corresponds to TRBD1 (5 bases). There are 13 residues in the CDR3. V gave up 4 bases and J gave up 7 bases, with 10 bases separating them. Germline loops: CDR1 LNHDA, CDR2 SQIVND (reference sequence). Supplemented by reference TRBV19 and TRBJ2-2, the full variable domain reads DGGITQSPKYLFRKEGQNVTLSCEQNLNHDAMYWYRQDPGQGLRLIYYSQIVNDFQKGDIAEGYSVSREKKESFPLTVTSAQKNPTAFYLCASSNQGGGELFFGEGSRLTVL.